Detailed here is one T cell receptor beta chain. Germline V lookup: CDR1 MDHEN, CDR2 SYDVKM. V lost 2 bases and J lost 4; bases outside the gene matches: 6. The length of the CDR3 is 15 residues. This entry is derived from a study of control samples from healthy donors and cancer patients. Sequenced by immunoSEQ multiplex PCR; TCRdb stores in-frame clones only, minus some. This sample has about 180,000 clones; around 91% occur once, and the top ten carry around 1.5%. J is TRBJ2-5 and V is TRBV28, with 8 bases matching TRBD2. Source material: blood. The receptor's source is a woman in her fifties or sixties in good health. The CDR3 protein is CASSLRLAIPETQYF. The CDR3 DNA reads TGTGCCAGCAGTTTACGACTAGCGATCCCAGAGACCCAGTACTTC.